Listed below are T cell receptor beta chains from one sample, sequenced in a study of CD8+ T cells in alopecia areata. Sequenced by immunoSEQ multiplex PCR; TCRdb stores in-frame clones only, minus some. Of about 200,000 clones listed, 55% to 75% are singletons. The specimen comprised CD4+ T cells sorted from blood, sampled at week 24, from a patient treated with tofacitinib. The origin of the receptors is a human donor with alopecia areata. Each CDR3 is given with its conserved first and last residue. The D gene is left open where the match is weak. For some rows the clone size is stated as once, few or many, or as a class when expanded; others skip it.

j_call clone_size d_call v_call cdr3_nt cdr3_aa
TRBJ1-2 few NA TRBV18 TGTGCCAGCTCACAATTCACAGGGACTTCTAACTATGGCTACACCTTC CASSQFTGTSNYGYTF
TRBJ2-5 NA NA TRBV9 TGTGCCAGCAGCGTAGCTCCTAAGGGCCATGGAGAGACCCAGTACTTC CASSVAPKGHGETQYF
TRBJ2-1 few TRBD2 TRBV30 TGTGCCTGGAGTAGCGGGAGGGGGTATGAGCAGTTCTTC CAWSSGRGYEQFF
TRBJ1-1 NA TRBD1 TRBV30 TGTGCCTGGACGAGGGGGCGTTGGGACACTGAAGCTTTCTTT CAWTRGRWDTEAFF
TRBJ2-7 few NA TRBV7-2 TGTGCCAGCAGCTCCAACAGGTTCGAGCAGTACTTC CASSSNRFEQYF
TRBJ1-5 few NA TRBV29-1 TGCAGCGTTGATAGTGGAGAGGGAGGTCAGCCCCAGCATTTT CSVDSGEGGQPQHF
TRBJ1-5 NA NA TRBV2 TGTGCCAGCAGTTACGAGGGGGTAAGCAATCAGCCCCAGCATTTT CASSYEGVSNQPQHF
TRBJ2-5 NA NA TRBV7-9 TGTGCCAGCAGCCCCTGGCAGGGAGAGACCCAGTACTTC CASSPWQGETQYF
TRBJ2-1 NA NA TRBV30 TGTGCCTGGAGTCCGGGGGGCGGGCATCATGAGCAGTTCTTC CAWSPGGGHHEQFF
TRBJ2-7 NA NA TRBV29-1 TGCAGCGTTGAAGAGGAGGGGGCCACATCCTACGAGCAGTACTTC CSVEEEGATSYEQYF
TRBJ2-6 NA NA TRBV2 TGTGCCAGCAGTGAAGTGGGGGACGGGGCCAACGTCCTGACTTTC CASSEVGDGANVLTF
TRBJ2-7 NA NA TRBV7-2 TGTGCCAGCACCCCCATCGGCAATTACGAGCAGTACTTC CASTPIGNYEQYF
TRBJ2-4 NA NA TRBV2 TGTGCCAGCAGTGAGGATGTACAGGGACTAGCCAAAAACATTCAGTACTTC CASSEDVQGLAKNIQYF
TRBJ2-6 NA NA TRBV15 TGTGCCACCAGCAGAGGGAGGCTTTCTGGGGCCAACGTCCTGACTTTC CATSRGRLSGANVLTF
TRBJ2-5 NA NA TRBV29-1 TGCAGCGTTGATTTTACAGGGACGGAGACCCAGTACTTC CSVDFTGTETQYF
TRBJ1-5 NA NA TRBV7-2 TGTGCCAGCAGTCCTCAAGGGCTTAGCAATCAGCCCCAGCATTTT CASSPQGLSNQPQHF
TRBJ2-3 NA TRBD1 TRBV4-1 TGCGCCAGCACCCGACAGGGGCGCACAGATACGCAGTATTTT CASTRQGRTDTQYF
TRBJ1-4 NA NA TRBV4-1 TGCGCCAGCACGTTGCAGCCAACTAATGAAAAACTGTTTTTT CASTLQPTNEKLFF
TRBJ2-7 NA NA TRBV6-5 TGTGCCAGCAGTAGGGCCGGGAGCTCCTACGAGCAGTACTTC CASSRAGSSYEQYF
TRBJ2-3 NA TRBD2 TRBV19 TGTGCCAGTAGTAGACTAGCGGGGGCCATCACAGATACGCAGTATTTT CASSRLAGAITDTQYF
TRBJ1-2 NA NA TRBV4-3 TGCGCCAGCAGCCAAGCTCACCGGGACGGCTGGTATGGCTACACCTTC CASSQAHRDGWYGYTF
TRBJ2-5 NA NA TRBV7-2 TGTGCCAGCAGCTTAGTTCGCAGGGAAGAGACCCAGTACTTC CASSLVRREETQYF
TRBJ1-1 NA TRBD1 TRBV5-4 TGTGCCAGCAGCCCCCCTGACAGGGTCACTGAAGCTTTCTTT CASSPPDRVTEAFF
TRBJ1-6 NA NA TRBV4-1 TGCGCCAGCAGCCAAGATAGAGGGTATAATTCACCCCTCCACTTT CASSQDRGYNSPLHF
TRBJ1-6 NA NA TRBV7-9 TGTGCCAGCAGCTCGGACCTACAGGGAGGTAATTCACCCCTCCACTTT CASSSDLQGGNSPLHF
TRBJ2-1 NA NA TRBV5-1 TGCGCCAGCAGCTCGGAACCTTGGAGTGAGCAGTTCTTC CASSSEPWSEQFF
TRBJ2-1 NA TRBD2 TRBV28 TGTGCCAGCAGTTCTAGCGGGCTTGGGGCCTACAATGAGCAGTTCTTC CASSSSGLGAYNEQFF
TRBJ2-1 NA TRBD2 TRBV7-2 TGTGCCAGCAGCTCCGATGGGCGGGGGTGGTTTTCGCAGTTCTTC CASSSDGRGWFSQFF
TRBJ1-2 NA NA TRBV7-2 TGTGCCAGCAGCCCCGGTATCCACACCTTC CASSPGIHTF
TRBJ2-3 few TRBD1 TRBV25-1 TGTGCCAGCAGTGAACACCGTCGACAGGGACCAGATACGCAGTATTTT CASSEHRRQGPDTQYF
TRBJ1-1 NA NA TRBV30 TGTGCCTGGGGCCTCCGGAACACTGAAGCTTTCTTT CAWGLRNTEAFF
TRBJ2-6 NA NA TRBV7-9 TGTGCCAGCAGCTCGCTAGGGAACGCTGGGGCCAACGTCCTGACTTTC CASSSLGNAGANVLTF
TRBJ2-3 NA NA TRBV7-2 TGTGCCAGCAGCCAACTCGGGGGGCGGGCCACAGATACGCAGTATTTT CASSQLGGRATDTQYF
TRBJ2-7 NA TRBD1 TRBV5-4 TGTGCCAGCAGCATCGACAGGGGGGGCGAGCAGTACTTC CASSIDRGGEQYF
TRBJ2-3 NA NA TRBV5-1 TGCGCCAGCAGCTTAACGACGAGCACAGATACGCAGTATTTT CASSLTTSTDTQYF
TRBJ2-5 NA NA TRBV2 TGTGCCAGCAGTGAAGCGATGGCGTCAGAACGGACCCAGTACTTC CASSEAMASERTQYF
TRBJ2-6 NA NA TRBV10-3 TGTGCCATCAGGCAGGGGCACTCTGGGGCCAACGTCCTGACTTTC CAIRQGHSGANVLTF
TRBJ1-2 few NA TRBV6-5 TGTGCCAGCAAGACGGATACTACTTATGGCTACACCTTC CASKTDTTYGYTF
TRBJ1-2 NA NA TRBV18 TGTGCCAGCTCACCTAAGGCTCAGGATGGCTACACCTTC CASSPKAQDGYTF
TRBJ1-2 NA NA TRBV4-1 TGCGCCAGCAGCCAAGTATGGAAGGGCGGTGGCTACACCTTC CASSQVWKGGGYTF
TRBJ2-7 few NA TRBV23-1 TGCGCCAGCAGTCCCCTAGTACCGTGGGCCTACGAGCAGTACTTC CASSPLVPWAYEQYF
TRBJ2-5 NA NA TRBV27 TGTGCCAGCAGTTTTTCAGGGGTCCCGCAAGAGACCCAGTACTTC CASSFSGVPQETQYF
TRBJ2-6 few NA TRBV7-3 TGTGCCAGCAGCTTATCTAAAGGGAACTCTGGGGCCAACGTCCTGACTTTC CASSLSKGNSGANVLTF
TRBJ2-1 NA NA TRBV29-1 TGCAGCGTCTCTTCCAGCTCCTACAATGAGCAGTTCTTC CSVSSSSYNEQFF
TRBJ2-5 few NA TRBV7-2 TGTGCCAGCAGCTTTCAGGGGGGGCAAGAGACCCAGTACTTC CASSFQGGQETQYF
TRBJ1-1 NA TRBD1 TRBV30 TGTGCCTGGACTCTCGACAGGGCTGTGCGGGCTTTCTTT CAWTLDRAVRAFF
TRBJ2-1 NA TRBD2 TRBV15 TGTGCCACCAGCAGAGACCCGGGGGGGCAGGTTGAGCAGTTCTTC CATSRDPGGQVEQFF
TRBJ1-2 NA NA TRBV7-9 TGTGCCAGCAGCTTAGTAGTCACGGATGGCTACACCTTC CASSLVVTDGYTF
TRBJ1-1 few TRBD1 TRBV19 TGTGCCAGTAGCCCCGACAGGGTAGGGAGAACTGAAGCTTTCTTT CASSPDRVGRTEAFF
TRBJ2-7 few NA TRBV6-6 TGTGCCAGCAGTTACTCGGCCGGGACTTCCAACGAGCAGTACTTC CASSYSAGTSNEQYF
TRBJ1-1 NA NA TRBV20-1 TGCAGTGCTAGGGAGACAGGTCCAGCTTTCTTT CSARETGPAFF
TRBJ2-1 NA NA TRBV30 TGTGCCTGGAGTGCCCTTTTTAATGAGCAGTTCTTC CAWSALFNEQFF
TRBJ2-7 few TRBD2 TRBV30 TGTGCCTGGAGTGTCGGGAGGGGTTTCGTAGTAAGCGAGCAGTACTTC CAWSVGRGFVVSEQYF
TRBJ2-3 NA NA TRBV4-1 TGCGCCAGCAGCCTTCGACACCCATCCACAGATACGCAGTATTTT CASSLRHPSTDTQYF
TRBJ2-1 few NA TRBV5-1 TGCGCCAGCAGCTGGACGACTACAAGCATACAAATTAATGAGCAGTTCTTC CASSWTTTSIQINEQFF
TRBJ2-5 NA NA TRBV29-1 TGCAGCGTCATAGGTACCGGAGAGACCCAGTACTTC CSVIGTGETQYF
TRBJ2-3 NA TRBD2 TRBV5-1 TGCGCCAGCAGCTTGGGAGCGGGGAGTCACACAGATACGCAGTATTTT CASSLGAGSHTDTQYF